This TCR beta chain was retrieved from a study of cytomegalovirus exposure and HLA in healthy donors. On the study more broadly: An early release of data contained 75 million to 90 million unique TCRs, which came from HLA-typed donors.

About this clone itself: The antigen is unknown.

The primer mix had 60 Vbeta and 13 Jbeta primers. Produced via immunoSEQ multiplex PCR; TCRdb's table is partial and in-frame only. The repertoire shows roughly 80,000 clones; the top ten hold 1% to 1.4%. There were likely unrecorded immune exposures, though donors were nominally healthy when sampled. Study findings and constraints: Previous analysis showed most TCR beta V segments were productive about 90% or about 30% of the time.

V dropped 7 bases and J dropped 3 bases, with 16 bases sitting between them. From germline, CDR1 is SNHLY and CDR2 FYNNEI. The length of the CDR3 is 14 residues. This TCR was recovered from a woman younger than 45 in good health and CMV-seronegative. This chain joins TRBV2 and TRBJ2-7, with a tentative D call TRBD1 (6 bases). The sequenced material came from PBMCs. CDR3 in amino acids: CASTESRGNYEQYF. CDR3 nucleotide sequence: TGTGCCAGCACCGAGAGTAGGGGGAACTACGAGCAGTACTTC.